In its sample, the clone carrying this T cell receptor beta chain was seen once. Using immunoSEQ multiplex PCR, the repertoire was profiled, and TCRdb retains in-frame clones only, with some absent. This sample has 95,000 or so clones, with around 95% found just once. The data belong to a study of technical replicates of blood from a few donors. Sequencing input: T cells isolated from PBMCs. The origin of this receptor is a human donor in good health.

The CDR3 protein is CASDYSAGELFF. Here the CDR3 DNA reads TGTGCCTCCGACTACTCGGCCGGGGAGCTGTTTTTT. The V gene is TRBV7-9, the J gene TRBJ2-2; a weak D match, TRBD2 (5 bases). V dropped 11 bases and J dropped 6 bases, with 13 bases sitting between them. The CDR3 has 12 amino acids. CDR1 and CDR2 (germline): SEHNR, FQNEAQ (reference sequence).